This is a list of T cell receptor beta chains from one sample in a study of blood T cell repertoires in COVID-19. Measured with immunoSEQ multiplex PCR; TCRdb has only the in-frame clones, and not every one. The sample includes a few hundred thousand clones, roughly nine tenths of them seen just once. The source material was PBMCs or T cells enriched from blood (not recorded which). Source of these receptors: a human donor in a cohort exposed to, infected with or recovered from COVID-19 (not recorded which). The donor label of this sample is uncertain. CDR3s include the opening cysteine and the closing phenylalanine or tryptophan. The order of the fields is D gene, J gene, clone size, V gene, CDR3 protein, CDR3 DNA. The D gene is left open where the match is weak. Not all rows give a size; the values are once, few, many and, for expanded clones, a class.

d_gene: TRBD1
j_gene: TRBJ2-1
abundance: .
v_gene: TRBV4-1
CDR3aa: CASSQTPLARDRGVNEQFF
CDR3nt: TGCGCCAGCAGCCAGACACCCCTGGCTCGGGACAGGGGGGTTAATGAGCAGTTCTTC

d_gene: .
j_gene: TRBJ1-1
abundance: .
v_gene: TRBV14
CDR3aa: CASSLTGMNTEAFF
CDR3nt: TGTGCCAGCAGCCTAACAGGGATGAACACTGAAGCTTTCTTT

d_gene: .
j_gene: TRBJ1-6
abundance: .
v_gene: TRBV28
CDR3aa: CASRALGKDNSPLHF
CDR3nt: TGTGCCAGCAGGGCACTCGGGAAGGATAATTCACCCCTCCACTTT

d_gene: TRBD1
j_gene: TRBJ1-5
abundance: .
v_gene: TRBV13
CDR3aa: CASSLGGGQGNQPQHF
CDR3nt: TGTGCCAGCAGCTTAGGGGGGGGACAGGGCAATCAGCCCCAGCATTTT

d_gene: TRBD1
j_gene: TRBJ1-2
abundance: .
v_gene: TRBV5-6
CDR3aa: CASSKDRSRGYTF
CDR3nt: TGTGCCAGCAGCAAGGACAGGTCGCGGGGCTACACCTTC

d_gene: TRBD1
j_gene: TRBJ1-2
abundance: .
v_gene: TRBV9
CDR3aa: CASSVSGTGSGGYTF
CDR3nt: TGTGCCAGCAGCGTATCCGGGACAGGGTCTGGAGGCTACACCTTC

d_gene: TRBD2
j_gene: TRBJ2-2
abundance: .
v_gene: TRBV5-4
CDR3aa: CASSSEGAGGTGELFF
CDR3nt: TGTGCCAGCAGCTCCGAGGGAGCGGGGGGGACCGGGGAGCTGTTTTTT

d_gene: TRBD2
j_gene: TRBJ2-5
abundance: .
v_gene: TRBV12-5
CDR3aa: CASSALSGGAKETQYF
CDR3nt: TGTGCTAGTTCAGCCCTCAGCGGGGGGGCGAAAGAGACCCAGTACTTC

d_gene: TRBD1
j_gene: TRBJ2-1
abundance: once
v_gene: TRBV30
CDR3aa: CAWSVLTGESNEQFF
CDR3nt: TGTGCCTGGAGTGTACTAACAGGGGAATCCAATGAGCAGTTCTTC

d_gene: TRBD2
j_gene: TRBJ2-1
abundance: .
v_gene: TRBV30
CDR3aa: CAWSVGGGSYNEQFF
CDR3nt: TGTGCCTGGAGTGTCGGGGGGGGATCCTACAATGAGCAGTTCTTC

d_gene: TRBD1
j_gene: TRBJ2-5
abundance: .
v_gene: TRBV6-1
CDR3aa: CASSEVRDRERKTQYF
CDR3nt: TGTGCCAGCAGTGAAGTAAGGGACAGGGAGAGGAAGACCCAGTACTTC

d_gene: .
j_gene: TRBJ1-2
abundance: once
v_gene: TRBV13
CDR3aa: CASSVDRGYTF
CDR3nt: TGTGCCAGCAGCGTTGACAGGGGCTACACCTTC

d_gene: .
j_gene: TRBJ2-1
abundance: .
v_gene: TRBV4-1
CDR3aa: CASSQKKGTGYNEQFF
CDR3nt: TGCGCCAGCAGCCAAAAAAAGGGTACAGGGTACAATGAGCAGTTCTTC

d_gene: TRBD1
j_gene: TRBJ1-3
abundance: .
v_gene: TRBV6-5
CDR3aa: CASSSSGGRNTIYF
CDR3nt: TGTGCCTCCTCTTCCTCAGGGGGCAGAAACACCATATATTTT

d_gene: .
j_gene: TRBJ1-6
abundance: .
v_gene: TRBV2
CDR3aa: CASSERTSGGSPLHF
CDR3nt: TGTGCCAGCAGTGAAAGGACCTCCGGGGGTTCACCCCTCCACTTT

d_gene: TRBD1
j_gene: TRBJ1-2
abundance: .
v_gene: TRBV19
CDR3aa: CASSIVDRGIYGYTF
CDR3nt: TGTGCCAGTAGTATAGTCGACAGGGGGATCTATGGCTACACCTTC

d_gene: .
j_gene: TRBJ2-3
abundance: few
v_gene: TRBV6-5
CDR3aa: CASSGIRTDTQYF
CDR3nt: TGTGCCAGCAGCGGGATCCGGACAGATACGCAGTATTTT

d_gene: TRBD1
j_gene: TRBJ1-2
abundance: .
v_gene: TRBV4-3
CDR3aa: CASSQDRGRGQEGYTF
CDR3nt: TGCGCCAGCAGCCAAGATCGGGGAAGGGGGCAGGAGGGCTACACCTTC

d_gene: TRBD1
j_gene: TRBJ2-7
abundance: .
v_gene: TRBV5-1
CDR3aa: CASSPPGTGYEQYF
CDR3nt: TGCGCCAGCAGCCCCCCCGGGACAGGCTACGAGCAGTACTTC

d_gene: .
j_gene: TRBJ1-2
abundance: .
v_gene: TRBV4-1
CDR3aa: CASSQWPLRGGDYGYTF
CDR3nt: TGCGCCAGCAGCCAATGGCCACTTCGGGGTGGCGACTATGGCTACACCTTC

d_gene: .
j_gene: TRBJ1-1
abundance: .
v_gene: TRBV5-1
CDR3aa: CASSLVGTGGNTEAFF
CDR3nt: TGCGCCAGCAGCTTGGTCGGGACTGGGGGAAACACTGAAGCTTTCTTT

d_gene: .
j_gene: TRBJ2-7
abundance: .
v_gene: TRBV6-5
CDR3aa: CASSPEGLNYEQYF
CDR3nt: TGTGCCAGCAGCCCCGAGGGACTCAACTACGAGCAGTACTTC

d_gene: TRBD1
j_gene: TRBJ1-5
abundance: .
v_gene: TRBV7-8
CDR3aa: CASSSYSGQRSNQPQHF
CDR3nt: TGTGCCAGCAGCTCTTATTCGGGACAGAGGAGCAATCAGCCCCAGCATTTT

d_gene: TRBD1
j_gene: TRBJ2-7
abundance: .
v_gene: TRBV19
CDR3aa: CASGPGGEQYF
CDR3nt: TGTGCCAGTGGCCCAGGGGGCGAGCAGTACTTC

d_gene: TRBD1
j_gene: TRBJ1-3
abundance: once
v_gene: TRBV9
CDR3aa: CASSAGDRSLTASGNTIYF
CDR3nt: TGTGCCAGCAGCGCCGGGGACAGGAGCCTGACGGCCTCTGGAAACACCATATATTTT

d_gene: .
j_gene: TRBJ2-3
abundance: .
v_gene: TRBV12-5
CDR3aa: CASGLGGASSTDTQYF
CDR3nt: TGTGCTAGTGGTTTGGGGGGAGCATCTAGCACAGATACGCAGTATTTT

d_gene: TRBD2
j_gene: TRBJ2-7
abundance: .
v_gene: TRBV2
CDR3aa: CASTPGRDGEQYF
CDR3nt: TGTGCCAGCACCCCCGGGAGGGACGGCGAGCAGTACTTC

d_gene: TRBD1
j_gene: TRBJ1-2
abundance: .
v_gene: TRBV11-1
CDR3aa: CASSLAPGTAYGYTF
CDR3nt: TGTGCCAGCAGCTTAGCGCCCGGGACAGCCTATGGCTACACCTTC

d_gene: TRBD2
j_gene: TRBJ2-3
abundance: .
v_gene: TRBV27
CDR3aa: CASSLRTSGTDTQYF
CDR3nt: TGTGCCAGCAGTTTAAGGACTAGCGGGACAGATACGCAGTATTTT

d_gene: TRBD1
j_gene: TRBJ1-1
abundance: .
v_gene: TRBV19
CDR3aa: CASRTGLNTEAFF
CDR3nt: TGTGCCAGTCGGACAGGGTTGAACACTGAAGCTTTCTTT

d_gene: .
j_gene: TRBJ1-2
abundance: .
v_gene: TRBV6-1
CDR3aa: CASSELGAGAYGYTF
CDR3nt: TGTGCCAGCAGTGAACTGGGGGCAGGGGCTTATGGCTACACCTTC

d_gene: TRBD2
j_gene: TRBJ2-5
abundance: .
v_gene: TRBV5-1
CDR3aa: CASSLGLAVQETQYF
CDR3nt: TGCGCCAGCAGCTTGGGACTAGCGGTGCAAGAGACCCAGTACTTC

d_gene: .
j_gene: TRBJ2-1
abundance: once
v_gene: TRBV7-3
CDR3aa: CASSRVSGSYNEQFF
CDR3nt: TGTGCCAGCAGCCGAGTTAGCGGATCCTACAATGAGCAGTTCTTC

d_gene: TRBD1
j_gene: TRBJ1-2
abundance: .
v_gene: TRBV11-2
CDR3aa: CASSLDRGRGYTF
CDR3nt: TGTGCCAGCAGCTTAGACAGGGGGAGAGGCTACACCTTC

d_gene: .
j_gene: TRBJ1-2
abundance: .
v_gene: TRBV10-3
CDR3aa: CAIGGRMADGYTF
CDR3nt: TGTGCCATCGGGGGCAGGATGGCCGATGGCTACACCTTC

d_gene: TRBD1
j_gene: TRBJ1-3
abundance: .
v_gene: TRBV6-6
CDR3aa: CATRDSASRNTIYF
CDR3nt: TGTGCCACCCGGGACAGTGCCTCCCGAAACACCATATATTTT

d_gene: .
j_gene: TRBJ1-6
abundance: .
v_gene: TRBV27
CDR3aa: CASSLGGSWNSPLHF
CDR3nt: TGTGCCAGCAGTTTAGGAGGCTCTTGGAATTCACCCCTCCACTTT

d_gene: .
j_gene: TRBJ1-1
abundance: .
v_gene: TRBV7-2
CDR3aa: CASSLVEGTEAFF
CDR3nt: TGTGCCAGCAGCTTAGTGGAGGGTACTGAAGCTTTCTTT

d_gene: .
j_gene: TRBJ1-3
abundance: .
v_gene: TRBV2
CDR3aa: CASSEAAAGYGNTIYF
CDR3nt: TGTGCCAGCAGTGAAGCTGCAGCGGGGTATGGAAACACCATATATTTT

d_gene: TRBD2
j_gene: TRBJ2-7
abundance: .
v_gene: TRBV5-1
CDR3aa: CASSTSGEGEQYF
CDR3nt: TGCGCCAGCAGCACCAGCGGGGAGGGCGAGCAGTACTTC

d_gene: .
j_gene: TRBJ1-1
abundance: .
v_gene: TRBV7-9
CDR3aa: CASSSHREMNTEAFF
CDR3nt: TGTGCCAGCAGCTCCCACAGGGAGATGAACACTGAAGCTTTCTTT

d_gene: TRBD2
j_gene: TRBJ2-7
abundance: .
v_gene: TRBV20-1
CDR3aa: CSASPTSGSYEQYF
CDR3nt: TGCAGTGCTAGTCCGACTAGCGGCTCCTACGAGCAGTACTTC

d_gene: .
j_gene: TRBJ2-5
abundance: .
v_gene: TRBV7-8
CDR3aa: CASSSAMDYGETQYF
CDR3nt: TGTGCCAGCAGCTCCGCGATGGACTATGGGGAGACCCAGTACTTC

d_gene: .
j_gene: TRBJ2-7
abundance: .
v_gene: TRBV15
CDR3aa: CATSRGGRAEPSYEQYF
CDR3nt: TGTGCCACCAGCAGAGGGGGGCGGGCCGAACCCTCCTACGAGCAGTACTTC

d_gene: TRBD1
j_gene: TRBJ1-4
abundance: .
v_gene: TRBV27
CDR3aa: CASSDRGNGEKLFF
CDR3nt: TGTGCCAGCTCCGACAGGGGGAACGGCGAAAAACTGTTTTTT

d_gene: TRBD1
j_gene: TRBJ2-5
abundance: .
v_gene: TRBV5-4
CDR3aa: CASRREGADQETQYF
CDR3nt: TGTGCCAGCAGGCGCGAGGGGGCCGATCAAGAGACCCAGTACTTC

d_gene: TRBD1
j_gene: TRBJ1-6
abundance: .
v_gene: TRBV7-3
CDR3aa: CASSSGTDNSPLHF
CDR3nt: TGTGCCAGCAGCTCGGGGACAGATAATTCACCCCTCCACTTT

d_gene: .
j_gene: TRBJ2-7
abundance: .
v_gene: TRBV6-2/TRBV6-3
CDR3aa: CASSYNRVSYEQYF
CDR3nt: TGTGCCAGCAGTTACAACCGAGTCTCCTACGAGCAGTACTTC

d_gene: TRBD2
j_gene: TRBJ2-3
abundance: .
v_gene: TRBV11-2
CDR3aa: CASSPGGLAGLSTDTQYF
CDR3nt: TGTGCCAGCAGCCCCGGGGGACTAGCGGGGCTAAGCACAGATACGCAGTATTTT

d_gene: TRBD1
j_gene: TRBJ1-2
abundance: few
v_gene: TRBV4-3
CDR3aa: CASSQDRGNYGYTF
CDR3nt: TGCGCCAGCAGCCAAGACAGGGGGAACTATGGCTACACCTTC

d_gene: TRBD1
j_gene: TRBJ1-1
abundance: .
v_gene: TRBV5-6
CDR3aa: CASSSERRSTGGASLKAFF
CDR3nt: TGTGCCAGCAGCTCGGAACGGCGATCGACAGGGGGCGCTTCGCTTAAAGCTTTCTTT

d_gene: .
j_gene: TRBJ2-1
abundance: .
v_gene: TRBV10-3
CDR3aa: CAISVTGGDEQFF
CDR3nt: TGTGCCATCAGTGTTACAGGGGGGGATGAGCAGTTCTTC

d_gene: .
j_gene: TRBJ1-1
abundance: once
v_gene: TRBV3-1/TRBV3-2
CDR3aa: CASSQLGSTEAFF
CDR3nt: TGTGCCAGCAGCCAACTGGGGAGCACTGAAGCTTTCTTT

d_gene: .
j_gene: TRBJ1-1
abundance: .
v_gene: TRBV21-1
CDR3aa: CASSNWDRLNTEAFF
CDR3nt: TGTGCCAGCAGCAACTGGGACAGACTCAACACTGAAGCTTTCTTT